A single sample is the source of the 29 T cell receptor beta chains below, sequenced in a study of blood T cell repertoires in COVID-19. Method: immunoSEQ multiplex PCR; TCRdb's copy keeps in-frame clones and lacks some. The table records 150,000 to 200,000 clones, approximately 80% of them present only once. Specimen: peripheral blood. These receptors came from a woman between 35 and 50 years old with COVID-19, enrolled during active disease.

The chain uses TRBV19 and TRBJ1-1; D is possibly TRBD1 (5 bases). The CDR3 is made up of 12 amino acids. Trimming removed 7 bases from V and 1 base from J, with 7 bases in between. The germline CDR1 and CDR2 sequences are LNHDA and SQIVND (reference sequence). The CDR3 sequence is CASTTGNTEAFF. CDR3 coding DNA: TGTGCCAGTACCACAGGGAACACTGAAGCTTTCTTT.

This clone is a singleton in its sample. This chain connects TRBV6-6 to TRBJ1-3; no clear D gene. The V end lost 6 bases, the J end lost 1 base, and 10 bases lay between the germline ends. Germline assignment: CDR1 MNHNY and CDR2 SVGAGI (reference sequence). There are 14 residues in the CDR3. CDR3 nucleotide sequence: TGTGCCAGCAGACCGACGGGGTCTGGAAACACCATATATTTT. Amino acid sequence: CASRPTGSGNTIYF.

This clone was detected once. The rearrangement links TRBV19 to TRBJ1-1, with D uncertain. Germline assignment: CDR1 LNHDA and CDR2 SQIVND (reference sequence). The CDR3 covers 12 residues. V was clipped by 3 bases and J by 10 bases, with 12 bases between them. The CDR3 sequence is CASSIGALGAFF. The CDR3, as DNA: TGTGCCAGTAGTATTGGAGCATTGGGAGCTTTCTTT.

V usage is TRBV4-1 and J usage is TRBJ2-1; 9 positions agree with TRBD2. This CDR3 is 16 amino acids long. V shed 3 bases, J shed 5 bases, and the junction held 8 bases outside the gene matches. Germline-derived CDR1 and CDR2 are MGHRA and YSYEKL. The CDR3, as DNA: TGCGCCAGCAGCCAGGTCTTAGCGGGAGAGGACAATGAGCAGTTCTTC. This encodes CASSQVLAGEDNEQFF.

The chain links TRBV4-2 to TRBJ1-1, with no clear D. Germline CDR1 LGHNA, CDR2 YNFKEQ. The CDR3 is made up of 14 amino acids. Trimming stripped 5 bases from V and 2 bases from J, with 12 bases between. The CDR3 protein is CASSFRVVNTEAFF. The CDR3 DNA reads TGTGCCAGCAGCTTCCGGGTTGTAAACACTGAAGCTTTCTTT.

Note on this clone: The same CDR3 arises from other DNA sequences in this sample as well. The chain links TRBV28 to TRBJ1-5; D is unresolved. CDR3 length: 14 amino acids. Germline CDR1 reads MDHEN; CDR2 reads SYDVKM. Between the trimmed V and J ends, which lost 6 bases and 4 bases, there was a span of 13 bases. The CDR3 sequence is CASSPPAGNQPQHF. CDR3 in DNA: TGTGCCAGCAGCCCCCCGGCGGGTAATCAGCCCCAGCATTTT.

V is TRBV7-9 and J is TRBJ2-7; 7 bases line up with TRBD2. The germline V gene encodes CDR1 SEHNR and CDR2 FQNEAQ (reference sequence). The CDR3 consists of 14 residues. After removal of 4 bases from V and 0 bases from J, the junction contained 3 bases not matched to a gene. The CDR3 here is CASSWGGSSYEQYF. CDR3 DNA sequence: TGTGCCAGCAGCTGGGGGGGTAGCTCCTACGAGCAGTACTTC.

The V and J genes are TRBV7-2 and TRBJ1-1, with a weak D call TRBD1 (6 bases). The length of the CDR3 is 13 residues. From germline, CDR1 is SGHTA and CDR2 FQGNSA. Trimming took off 3 bases at V and 8 bases at J, with 13 bases between the two ends. The DNA of the CDR3 is TGTGCCAGCAGCTTTCGTCGCAGGGGAGAAGCTTTCTTT. This encodes CASSFRRRGEAFF.

The chain uses TRBV5-1 and TRBJ2-3; D may be TRBD2 (6 bases). This CDR3 has 16 amino acids. Per germline, CDR1 SGHRS and CDR2 YFSETQ. The V end lost 0 bases, the J end lost 1 base, and 12 bases lay between the germline ends. The CDR3 nucleotides are TGCGCCAGCAGCTTGGCTACGGGAGCAGGCACAGATACGCAGTATTTT. This sequence encodes CASSLATGAGTDTQYF. The full variable domain, in which reference TRBV5-1 and TRBJ2-3 provide the parts outside the CDR3, is KAGVTQTPRYLIKTRGQQVTLSCSPISGHRSVSWYQQTPGQGLQFLFEYFSETQRNKGNFPGRFSGRQFSNSRSEMNVSTLELGDSALYLCASSLATGAGTDTQYFGPGTRLTVL.

The gene calls are TRBV29-1 and TRBJ1-2; tentative D call: TRBD1 (5 bases). The CDR3 loop spans 13 amino acids. Germline V CDR1 and CDR2: SQVTM, ANQGSEA. V gave up 5 bases and J gave up 2 bases, with 12 bases separating them. The CDR3 coding sequence is TGCAGCGTTTTATTGCAGGGAAACTATGGCTACACCTTC. Translating gives CSVLLQGNYGYTF.

This chain connects TRBV5-4 to TRBJ2-1; a possible D gene is TRBD2 (6 bases). V was trimmed by 0 bases and J by 9 bases, leaving 13 bases between them. The CDR3 runs 14 residues. Per the germline V gene, CDR1 is SGHNT and CDR2 is YYREEE (reference sequence). The CDR3 DNA sequence: TGTGCCAGCAGCTTGGAACGGGAGACAAGTGAGCAGTTCTTC. It encodes CASSLERETSEQFF.

This clone has more than one count but fewer than ten. V usage is TRBV27 and J usage is TRBJ1-2; TRBD1 matches 7 bases. The trim removed 9 bases at V and 3 bases at J, leaving 10 bases unmatched. Germline lookup yields CDR1 MNHEY and CDR2 SMNVEV (reference sequence). The CDR3 totals 14 residues. The CDR3 coding sequence is TGTGCCAGTCACCCCCCCGGGACAGACTATGGCTACACCTTC. Amino acid sequence: CASHPPGTDYGYTF.

The chain joins TRBV19 to TRBJ1-5; TRBD1 might be the D (6 bases). This CDR3 region has 14 residues. Germline V gives CDR1 LNHDA, CDR2 SQIVND (reference sequence). Trimming took 4 bases from V and 5 from J, leaving 12 bases between them. This CDR3 reads CASSNKGVYQPQHF. CDR3 sequence (DNA): TGTGCCAGTAGTAATAAGGGGGTTTATCAGCCCCAGCATTTT.

V and J are TRBV27 and TRBJ1-5, with D possibly being TRBD1 (5 bases). V lost 6 bases to trimming and J lost 5 bases, with 11 bases between them. The V gene's germline CDR1 is MNHEY and CDR2 SMNVEV (reference sequence). The CDR3 has 13 amino acids. In nucleotides, the CDR3 is TGTGCCAGCAGCCTTTGGGGGGATCAGCCCCAGCATTTT. It codes for CASSLWGDQPQHF.

The V and J genes are TRBV6-4 and TRBJ1-1, with 9 bases lining up with TRBD1. This CDR3 is 17 amino acids long. The germline V gene has CDR1 MRHNA and CDR2 SNTAGT. The ends lost 2 bases at V and 4 bases at J; junction bases unmatched: 11. The CDR3 loop is CASSDVWGQGRTTEAFF. The DNA for the CDR3 is TGTGCCAGCAGTGACGTATGGGGACAGGGTAGGACCACTGAAGCTTTCTTT.

V gene TRBV15 combines with J gene TRBJ2-2; no definite D call. The V and J ends lost 3 bases and 8 bases respectively, with 13 bases between them. From germline, CDR1 is LNHNV and CDR2 YYDKDF (reference sequence). CDR3 size: 14 residues. CDR3 region: CATSSPLNVGELFF. Here the CDR3 DNA reads TGTGCCACCAGCAGTCCCTTAAATGTGGGGGAGCTGTTTTTT.

V usage is TRBV10-1 and J usage is TRBJ1-5; the D gene is possibly TRBD1 (6 bases). The ends were cut back, 2 bases at V and 1 base at J, with 18 bases in the middle. There are 18 residues in the CDR3. The V gene's germline CDR1 is WNHNN and CDR2 SYGVQD (reference sequence). The CDR3 DNA is TGCGCCAGCAGTGAGCCCATGGGGGACAAAGTCAGCAATCAGCCCCAGCATTTT. Protein product: CASSEPMGDKVSNQPQHF.

A few counts support this clone. The V call is TRBV6-4, the J call TRBJ1-2, with D unclear. The CDR3 consists of 16 residues. Germline CDR1 MRHNA, CDR2 SNTAGT. V lost 0 bases and J lost 4, with 15 bases in between. CDR3: CASSDSAPGGSYGYTF. The DNA for the CDR3 is TGTGCCAGCAGTGACTCGGCCCCAGGAGGTAGCTATGGCTACACCTTC.

The chain links TRBV3-1 (or the pseudogene TRBV3-2) to TRBJ1-1; TRBD1 is a possible D gene (5 bases). CDR3 length: 13 amino acids. V was trimmed by 1 base and J by 8 bases, leaving 11 bases between them. In germline, CDR1 is LGHDT, CDR2 YNNKEL (reference sequence). CDR3 sequence: CASSQAGPGEAFF. In DNA, the CDR3 is TGTGCCAGCAGCCAAGCAGGTCCAGGGGAAGCTTTCTTT.

This clone was seen a few times. The chain uses TRBV29-1 and TRBJ1-2; D call uncertain. Germline V gene data show CDR1 as SQVTM and CDR2 as ANQGSEA. The CDR3 loop spans 13 amino acids. V lost 3 bases and J lost 8, with 16 bases in between. The CDR3 DNA reads as TGCAGCGTTGAGAGCATAGCGGGTTTCGGCTACACCTTC. This codes for CSVESIAGFGYTF. The full variable domain, its missing parts supplied by reference TRBV29-1 and TRBJ1-2, is SAVISQKPSRDICQRGTSLTIQCQVDSQVTMMFWYRQQPGQSLTLIATANQGSEATYESGFVIDKFPISRPNLTFSTLTVSNMSPEDSSIYLCSVESIAGFGYTFGSGTRLTVV.

This clone showed up just once. The V gene is TRBV19, the J gene TRBJ2-1; perhaps TRBD2 as D (6 bases). Deletions cut 3 bases from V and 2 bases from J, with 11 bases between. Germline V gene lookup returns CDR1 LNHDA and CDR2 SQIVND (reference sequence). This CDR3 spans 15 amino acids. CDR3 in amino acids: CASSIEAGAYNEQFF. CDR3 coding DNA: TGTGCCAGTAGTATTGAAGCGGGTGCCTACAATGAGCAGTTCTTC.

This CDR3 reads CASSPGQGKETQYF. The DNA of the CDR3 is TGTGCCAGCAGTCCGGGACAGGGGAAAGAGACCCAGTACTTC. The rearrangement uses TRBV6-5 and TRBJ2-5; TRBD1 matches 10 bases. The V segment lost 5 bases and the J segment 3 bases; nucleotides outside the gene matches: 3. There are 14 residues in the CDR3. The germline gives CDR1 MNHEY, CDR2 SVGAGI.

This clone was observed once. This chain joins TRBV28 and TRBJ1-1; D is possibly TRBD1 (5 bases). Germline loops: CDR1 MDHEN, CDR2 SYDVKM. With 3 bases removed from V and 2 bases from J, the gap between germline ends came to 19 bases. The CDR3 sequence is 17 residues long. The DNA of the CDR3 is TGTGCCAGCAGTTTTATTATGGGGCCAACAGACAACACTGAAGCTTTCTTT. Its translation is CASSFIMGPTDNTEAFF.

This chain uses TRBV6-4 with TRBJ2-3; D perhaps matches TRBD1 (6 bases). CDR3 length: 14 amino acids. The V and J ends lost 3 bases and 2 bases respectively, with 9 bases between them. Looked up from germline, CDR1 is MRHNA and CDR2 is SNTAGT. The CDR3 DNA sequence: TGTGCCAGCAGTGAAGGGGACAACACAGATACGCAGTATTTT. It specifies CASSEGDNTDTQYF.

The rearrangement links TRBV27 to TRBJ1-1; a possible D gene is TRBD1 (5 bases). CDR1 is MNHEY and CDR2 is SMNVEV in the germline V gene (reference sequence). V shed 7 bases and J shed 6 bases, with 21 bases lying between them. The length of the CDR3 is 15 residues. The CDR3 loop reads CASIPQVQGKPEAFF. The CDR3 bases are TGTGCCAGCATCCCCCAGGTTCAGGGAAAACCTGAAGCTTTCTTT.

This sequence joins TRBV29-1 and TRBJ2-7, with D possibly being TRBD2 (6 bases). There are 13 residues in the CDR3. Germline V gene sequence: CDR1 SQVTM, CDR2 ANQGSEA. The V end was cut by 5 bases, the J end by 5 bases, with 16 bases between. The CDR3 protein is CSVNTRRGDEQYF. CDR3 DNA sequence: TGCAGCGTTAATACTAGGAGGGGAGACGAGCAGTACTTC.

The chain is built from TRBV6-5 and TRBJ2-1; 7 bases map to TRBD1. CDR1 MNHEY and CDR2 SVGAGI come from the germline V gene. There are 14 residues in the CDR3. The V gene end was trimmed by 10 bases and the J gene end by 3 bases; junction bases not matched to a gene: 9. In nucleotides, the CDR3 is TGTGCCACTGAACAGGGGTCCCGCTACAATGAGCAGTTCTTC. This encodes CATEQGSRYNEQFF.

The gene calls are TRBV9 and TRBJ2-2; D is perhaps TRBD2 (7 bases). Germline-derived CDR1 and CDR2 are SGDLS and YYNGEE. This CDR3 comprises 13 residues. The V end lost 9 bases, the J end lost 4 bases, and 13 bases lay between the germline ends. CDR3 loop: CATTGGPTGELFF. In DNA form, the CDR3 reads TGTGCCACCACCGGGGGGCCCACCGGGGAGCTGTTTTTT.

The chain employs TRBV27 and TRBJ1-5; the match to TRBD1 covers 7 bases. The CDR3 runs to 15 residues. The germline V gene has CDR1 MNHEY and CDR2 SMNVEV (reference sequence). Trimming at V came to 0 bases and at J to 3 bases, leaving 2 bases not matched to a gene. CDR3 region: CASSLSRGLNQPQHF. The CDR3 DNA reads as TGTGCCAGCAGTTTATCAAGGGGGCTCAATCAGCCCCAGCATTTT.